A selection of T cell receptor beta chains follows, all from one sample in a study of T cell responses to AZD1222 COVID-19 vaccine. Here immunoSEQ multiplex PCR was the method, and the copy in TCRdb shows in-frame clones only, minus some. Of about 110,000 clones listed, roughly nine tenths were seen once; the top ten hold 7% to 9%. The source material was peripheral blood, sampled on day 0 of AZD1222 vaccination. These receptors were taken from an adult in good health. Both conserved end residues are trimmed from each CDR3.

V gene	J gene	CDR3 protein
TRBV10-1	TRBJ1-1	ASSDPGTGGLAF
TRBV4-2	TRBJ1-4	ASSLDREREKLF
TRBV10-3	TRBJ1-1	AISEFGTGSGKNTEAF
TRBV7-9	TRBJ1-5	ASSLAGDQPQH
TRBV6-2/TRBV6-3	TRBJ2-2	ASSSGTPTGELF
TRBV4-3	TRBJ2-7	ASSQSRLAPSYEQY
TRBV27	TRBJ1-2	ASSPRDRVYGYT
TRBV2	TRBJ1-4	ASSTEGHTNEKLF
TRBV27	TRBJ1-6	ASSASGVNSPLH
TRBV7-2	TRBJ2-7	ASSFGEGVGYEQY
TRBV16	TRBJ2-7	ASSQLAGSSYEQY
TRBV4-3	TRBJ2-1	ASSHATSPSRSYNEQF
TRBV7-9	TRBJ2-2	ASRGQTGTGELF
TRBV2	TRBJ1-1	ASSGPPLTEAF
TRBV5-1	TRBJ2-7	ASSLGQGPYEQY
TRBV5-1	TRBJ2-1	ASKESSYNEQF
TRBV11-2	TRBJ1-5	ASSLVSGARGNQPQH
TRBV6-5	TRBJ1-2	ASSYLGPRGGYT
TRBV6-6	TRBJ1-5	ASSPSGSNQPQH
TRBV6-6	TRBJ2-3	ASSLPGFESDTQY
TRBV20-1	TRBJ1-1	SASGDRRDEAF
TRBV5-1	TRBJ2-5	ASSLEAGRRETQY
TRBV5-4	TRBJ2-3	ASSRTAGSSTDTQY
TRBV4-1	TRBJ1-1	ASTRTGGNTEAF
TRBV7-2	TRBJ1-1	ASSSDSVQGIEAF
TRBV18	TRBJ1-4	ASSRRSNEKLF
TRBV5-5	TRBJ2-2	ASSSGDSDAGELF
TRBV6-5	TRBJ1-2	ASSYGQGAGGYT
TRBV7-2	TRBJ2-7	ASSFGGHEGEQY
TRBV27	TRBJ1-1	ASSRGQGLRSTEAF
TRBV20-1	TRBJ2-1	SVAGGGEQF
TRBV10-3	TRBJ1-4	AISDWTDNEKLF
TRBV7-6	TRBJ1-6	ASSSGEGSSYNSPLH
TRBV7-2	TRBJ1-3	ASSDWTGNTIY
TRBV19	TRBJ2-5	ASSNTGGETQY
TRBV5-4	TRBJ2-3	ASSMGQPGDTQY
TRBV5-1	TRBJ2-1	ASSLQGELYNEQF
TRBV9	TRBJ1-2	ASSVDLRPSNYGYT
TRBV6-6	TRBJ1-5	ASSYSGQARNQPQH
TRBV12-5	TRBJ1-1	ASVPTGKMNTEAF
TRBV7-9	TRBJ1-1	ASSLRSGDSTEAF
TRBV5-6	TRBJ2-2	ASSWLRGFTGELF
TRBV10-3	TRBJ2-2	AASPHITNTGELF
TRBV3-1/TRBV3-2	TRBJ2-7	ASSQSYEQY
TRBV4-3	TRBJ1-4	ASSQVGGRAGEKLF
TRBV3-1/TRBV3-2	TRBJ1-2	ASSQGAPGNYGYT
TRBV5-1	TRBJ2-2	ASKSAPPGANTGELF
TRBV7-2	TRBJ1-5	ASSQGRNQPQH
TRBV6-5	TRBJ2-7	ASSYRDRGSYEQY
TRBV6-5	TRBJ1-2	ASRTRALGGYGYT
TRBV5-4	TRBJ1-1	ASSLTYGDRSAEAF
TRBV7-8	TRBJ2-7	ASSLGGGPNYEQY
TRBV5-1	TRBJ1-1	ASRRGSTEAF
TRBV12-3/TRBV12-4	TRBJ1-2	ASSLGGEGYT